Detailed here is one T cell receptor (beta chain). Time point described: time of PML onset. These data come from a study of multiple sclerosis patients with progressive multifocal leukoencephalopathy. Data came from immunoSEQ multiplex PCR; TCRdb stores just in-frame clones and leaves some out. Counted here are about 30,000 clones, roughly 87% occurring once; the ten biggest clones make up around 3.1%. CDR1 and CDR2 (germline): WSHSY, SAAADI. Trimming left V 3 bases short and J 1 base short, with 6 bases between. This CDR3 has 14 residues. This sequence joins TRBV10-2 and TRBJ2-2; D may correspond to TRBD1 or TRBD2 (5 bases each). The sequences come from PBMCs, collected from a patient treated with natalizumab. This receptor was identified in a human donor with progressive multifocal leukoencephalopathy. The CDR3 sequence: CASSDGGNTGELFF. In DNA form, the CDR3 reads TGCGCCAGCAGTGATGGGGGGAACACCGGGGAGCTGTTTTTT.